The 6 T cell receptor beta chains below were found in one sample sequenced in a study of response to subunit inactivated influenza vaccine. TCRdb re-called the RT-PCR reads through MiXCR, storing one row per CDR3 protein. Counted here are 530,000 or so distinct CDR3 sequences, around 25% occurring once; the ten biggest clones make up about 1.9%. Sample: CD4+ T cells sorted from PBMCs, taken roughly 5 days after vaccination. All receptors derive from a man aged 50-60 years who received an inactivated influenza vaccine.

This clonotype was counted a few times. The CDR3 sequence is CSARAPLAGVNNEQFF. The CDR3, as DNA: TGCAGTGCTAGAGCCCCACTAGCGGGAGTGAACAATGAGCAGTTCTTC. This sequence joins TRBV20-1 and TRBJ2-1; 11 bases line up with TRBD2. The CDR3 runs to 16 residues. Germline V gene sequence: CDR1 DFQATT, CDR2 SNEGSKA (reference sequence). V was pared by 1 base and J by 5 bases, with 7 bases of the junction left unmatched.

This sequence joins TRBV30 and TRBJ1-5; D gene ambiguous. Deletions cut 0 bases from V and 3 bases from J, with 9 bases between. This CDR3 is 14 amino acids long. Germline CDR1 is GTSNPN and CDR2 is SVGIG (reference sequence). The CDR3 loop is CAWSVKTPNQPQHF. CDR3 DNA sequence: TGTGCCTGGAGTGTTAAAACTCCCAATCAGCCCCAGCATTTT. Together with reference TRBV30 and TRBJ1-5, the CDR3 gives the full variable domain: SQTIHQWPATLVQPVGSPLSLECTVEGTSNPNLYWYRQAAGRGLQLLFYSVGIGQISSEVPQNLSASRPQDRQFILSSKKLLLSDSGFYLCAWSVKTPNQPQHFGDGTRLSIL.

This chain links TRBV4-3 with TRBJ2-6; no definite D call. The V end lost 0 bases, the J end lost 0 bases, and 6 bases lay between the germline ends. This CDR3 has 16 residues. Looked up from germline, CDR1 is LGHNA and CDR2 is YSLEER. The CDR3 DNA sequence: TGCGCCAGCAGCCAAGATCTCAACTCTGGGGCCAACGTCCTGACTTTC. Translating gives CASSQDLNSGANVLTF.

This clonotype came up many times. V gene TRBV7-2 combines with J gene TRBJ2-5, with a tentative D call TRBD1 (6 bases). CDR3 length: 15 residues. Germline CDR1 is SGHTA and CDR2 is FQGNSA. V lost 5 bases and J lost 1, with 14 bases in between. CDR3 loop: CASSLMGAAQETQYF. The CDR3 DNA is TGTGCCAGCAGCCTGATGGGGGCGGCCCAAGAGACCCAGTACTTC. Full variable domain (missing parts from reference TRBV7-2 and TRBJ2-5): GAGVSQSPSNKVTEKGKDVELRCDPISGHTALYWYRQSLGQGLEFLIYFQGNSAPDKSGLPSDRFSAERTGGSVSTLTIQRTQQEDSAVYLCASSLMGAAQETQYFGPGTRLLVL.

The chain has TRBV18 and TRBJ1-2, with 7 bases aligning to TRBD1. The CDR3 runs to 15 residues. Trimming removed 4 bases from V and 2 bases from J; junction bases left unmatched: 7. CDR1 KGHSH and CDR2 LQKENI come from the germline V gene. CDR3 nucleotide sequence: TGTGCCAGCTCACAAGAGGGGGCGATAAACTATGGCTACACCTTC. This gives the protein CASSQEGAINYGYTF.

In its sample, this clonotype was seen many times. The rearrangement uses TRBV5-6 and TRBJ2-1; D possibly matches TRBD1 or TRBD2 (6 bases each). The CDR3 spans 18 residues. Germline assignment: CDR1 SGHDT and CDR2 YYEEEE. V was shortened by 0 bases and J by 0 bases, with 16 bases between the two germline ends. CDR3 nucleotide sequence: TGTGCCAGCAGCTTGGAGGGGGGCATATCGAGCTCCTACAATGAGCAGTTCTTC. It specifies CASSLEGGISSSYNEQFF. Variable domain in full (rest from reference TRBV5-6 and TRBJ2-1): DAGVTQSPTHLIKTRGQQVTLRCSPKSGHDTVSWYQQALGQGPQFIFQYYEEEERQRGNFPDRFSGHQFPNYSSELNVNALLLGDSALYLCASSLEGGISSSYNEQFFGPGTRLTVL.